This is a list of T cell receptor beta chains from one sample in a study of low-dose radiotherapy and immunotherapy resistance in tumors. MiXCR, run by TCRdb on the reads, gives a single entry per CDR3 protein. The table includes approximately 70,000 distinct CDR3 sequences, around 30% detected once. Material: PBMCs, obtained before treatment. These receptors were collected from a female donor with ovarian cancer. Both conserved end residues are part of each CDR3. The D gene is left open where the match is weak. The listing skips clone size in some rows; elsewhere it reads once, few, many or a size class.

>TRBJ2-1|many|TRBV6-6|12|NA
TGTGCCAGCAGGTCTCGGGACTCCGAGCAGTTCTTC
CASRSRDSEQFF
>TRBJ2-2|many|TRBV14|15|NA
TGTGCCAGCAGCCAATTTAGGGGAGGCGCCGGGGAGCTGTTTTTT
CASSQFRGGAGELFF
>TRBJ2-3|many|TRBV28|15|TRBD2
TGTGCCAGCCGAACGGGAGGAGAGGGGACAGATACGCAGTATTTT
CASRTGGEGTDTQYF
>TRBJ2-6|NA|TRBV5-1|17|NA
TGTGCCAGCAGCTTAGGACTGGGAGGCTCTGGGGCCAACGTCCTGACTTTC
CASSLGLGGSGANVLTF
>TRBJ1-2|many|TRBV5-6|14|TRBD1
TGTGCCAGCAGCTTGCCACAGGGGAGCTATGGCTACACCTTC
CASSLPQGSYGYTF
>TRBJ2-1|NA|TRBV27|15|TRBD1
TGTGCCAGCAGACGGGGACAGGGAGGATACAATGAGCAGTTCTTC
CASRRGQGGYNEQFF
>TRBJ2-7|many|TRBV2|14|NA
TGTGCCAGCAGTTCCGGGACCTCCGGTGGGGAGCAGTACTTC
CASSSGTSGGEQYF
>TRBJ2-1|many|TRBV19|17|TRBD2
TGTGCCAGTAGTATGCCCGGACTAGCGGACTCCTACAATGAGCAGTTCTTC
CASSMPGLADSYNEQFF
>TRBJ2-3|many|TRBV6-2/TRBV6-3|16|TRBD2
TGCGCCAGCAGTGTGGCTAGCGGTACAGGCACAGATACGCAGTATTTT
CASSVASGTGTDTQYF
>TRBJ2-5|many|TRBV19|15|NA
TGTGCCAGTAGTCTGCCGGGACACAGGCAAGAGACCCAGTACTTC
CASSLPGHRQETQYF
>TRBJ2-2|NA|TRBV5-8|18|TRBD2
TGTGCCAGCAGCACCGTAGCGGGGGCGGGTCGTGGCACCGGGGAGCTGTTTTTT
CASSTVAGAGRGTGELFF
>TRBJ2-5|many|TRBV6-6|16|TRBD2
TGTGCCAGCAGTCACTCTAGCGGGGGGGGAGGAGAGACCCAGTACTTC
CASSHSSGGGGETQYF
>TRBJ2-2|NA|TRBV12-3/TRBV12-4|15|NA
NA
CASSLAPRTGELFFF
>TRBJ2-1|few|TRBV7-3|14|NA
TGTGCCAGCAGCGCCGGACCACTAGTACACGAGCAGTTCTTC
CASSAGPLVHEQFF
>TRBJ2-1|NA|TRBV12-3/TRBV12-4|15|TRBD2
TGTGCCAGCAGTTTAAGGCTAGCGGGACGCAATGAGCAGTTCTTC
CASSLRLAGRNEQFF
>TRBJ1-2|many|TRBV4-3|14|TRBD1
TGCGCCAGCAGCCAAGCCGACAGGGGTTATGGCTACACCTTC
CASSQADRGYGYTF
>TRBJ1-2|NA|TRBV28|13|TRBD1
TGTGCCAGCAGCCGACAGGGGGCGCGCGGCTACACCTTC
CASSRQGARGYTF
>TRBJ2-3|few|TRBV29-1|13|NA
TGCAGCGTTGCCCCGGCGGGCACAGATACGCAGTATTTT
CSVAPAGTDTQYF
>TRBJ2-3|many|TRBV4-1|15|NA
TGCGCCAGCAGCCAATTGGGGCTGAGCACAGATACGCAGTATTTT
CASSQLGLSTDTQYF
>TRBJ2-3|many|TRBV29-1|13|NA
TGCAGCGTACCCATTGGTAGCACAGATACGCAGTATTTT
CSVPIGSTDTQYF
>TRBJ2-1|many|TRBV15|17|TRBD2
TGTGCCACCAGCAGGCGACGAACTAGCGGGAGTTCAAATGAGCAGTTCTTC
CATSRRRTSGSSNEQFF
>TRBJ1-4|NA|TRBV2|17|NA
TGTGCCAGCCGCTGGTCTGGCAGGAGAACAACTAATGAAAAACTGTTTTTT
CASRWSGRRTTNEKLFF
>TRBJ1-6|few|TRBV19|16|NA
TGTGCCAGTAGTCCGAGGACAGACAAATATAATTCACCCCTCCACTTT
CASSPRTDKYNSPLHF
>TRBJ2-5|many|TRBV7-9|16|TRBD1
TGTGCCAGCAGCTTACGGACCGGGACAGGACAAGAGACCCAGTACTTC
CASSLRTGTGQETQYF
>TRBJ2-1|NA|TRBV5-5|13|TRBD1
TGTGCCAGCACCGAGACAGGGCGGAATGAGCAGTTCTTC
CASTETGRNEQFF